A single TCR beta chain is shown here with its context. As yet, its antigen is unknown. The data belong to a study of Graves' ophthalmopathy and Graves' hyperthyroidism. Whole-study context: No progression to ophthalmopathy over 18 months defined stable hyperthyroidism. Study results and caveats: In blood, most expanded thyroid clonotypes above 0.001 frequency were also detected. In predicting ophthalmopathy progression, the model reached approximately 70% sensitivity and roughly 75% specificity.

Hyperthyroidism cases were recent diagnoses of under 2 months' duration in people aged 18 to 65. RNA transcripts provided the template for amplifying TCR beta CDR3 regions. First-round RT-PCR employed HTBI primers, with a second-round multiplex PCR after it. TCRdb independently ran MiXCR on the multiplex PCR reads; one entry per CDR3 protein. The table has some 1.1 million distinct CDR3 sequences, roughly two fifths seen once. This TCR was recovered from an adult man with Graves' hyperthyroidism. Material: peripheral blood or thyroid tissue (not recorded which).

The CDR3 DNA reads TGTGCCAGCAGCTCCCAAGGGCTGTTCAGCTACGAGCAGTACTTC. It encodes CASSSQGLFSYEQYF. The V call is TRBV7-2, the J call TRBJ2-7; the D is unclear. Germline values: CDR1 SGHTA, CDR2 FQGNSA. V was pared by 4 bases and J by 3 bases, with 16 bases between. CDR3 length: 15 residues.